The 10 T cell receptor beta chains given below trace back to one sample, sequenced in a study of blood T cell repertoires in COVID-19. Method: immunoSEQ multiplex PCR; TCRdb's copy keeps in-frame clones and lacks some. The profile shows around 250,000 clones, around 84% of them singletons. Sequenced: PBMCs or T cells enriched from blood (not recorded which). Source of these receptors: a man aged 35 to 55 who had been exposed to COVID-19.

The DNA for the CDR3 is TGTGCCAGCAGCTTCCGTGAAAAACTGTTTTTT. It yields the protein CASSFREKLFF. The chain couples TRBV11-3 to TRBJ1-4, with D unresolved. The CDR3 spans 11 residues. V lost 3 bases to trimming and J lost 7 bases, with 3 bases between them. Germline V gene data show CDR1 as SGHNT and CDR2 as YENEEA.

The genes are TRBV5-1 and TRBJ1-3; TRBD1 is a possible D gene (6 bases). From germline, CDR1 is SGHRS and CDR2 YFSETQ. The CDR3 runs to 16 residues. The V end was cut by 4 bases, the J end by 4 bases, with 18 bases between. The CDR3 sequence is CASSQMTGMEGNTIYF. The CDR3 nucleotides read TGCGCCAGCAGCCAAATGACAGGAATGGAAGGAAACACCATATATTTT.

The gene calls are TRBV11-2 and TRBJ1-4; a weak D match, TRBD1 (6 bases). The CDR3 has 14 amino acids. V lost 2 bases, J lost 7 bases, and 11 bases lay in between. Per germline, CDR1 SGHAT and CDR2 FQNNGV. CDR3 protein: CASSLFRTAEKLFF. The DNA of the CDR3 is TGTGCCAGCAGCTTATTTCGGACAGCTGAAAAACTGTTTTTT.

The chain uses TRBV30 and TRBJ2-3; tentatively, D is TRBD2 (6 bases). The CDR3 runs 15 residues. The germline V gene has CDR1 GTSNPN and CDR2 SVGIG (reference sequence). Between the trimmed V and J ends, which lost 3 bases and 3 bases, there was a span of 16 bases. The CDR3, as DNA: TGTGCCTGGAGCGCGACGGGGAGGTGGACAGATACGCAGTATTTT. Residues: CAWSATGRWTDTQYF.

This clone was seen only a few times. The chain has TRBV6-5 and TRBJ2-7; 7 positions match TRBD1. The CDR3 has 15 amino acids. CDR1 is MNHEY and CDR2 is SVGAGI in the germline V gene. V gave up 4 bases and J gave up 4 bases; unmatched junction bases: 10. The CDR3 sequence is CASSLTGTYDYEQYF. As DNA, the CDR3 is TGTGCCAGCAGTTTGACAGGGACATATGATTACGAGCAGTACTTC.

The chain has TRBV5-8 and TRBJ2-5, with TRBD2 matching 11 bases. The trim removed 8 bases at V and 5 bases at J, leaving 11 bases unmatched. The CDR3 consists of 15 residues. Germline CDR1 is SGHTS and CDR2 is YDEGEE. CDR3 coding DNA: TGTGCCAGTGCCACTAGCGGGAGAAGGCTTGAGACCCAGTACTTC. It codes for CASATSGRRLETQYF.

This chain connects TRBV11-3 to TRBJ2-7; D ambiguous. CDR1 SGHNT and CDR2 YENEEA come from the germline V gene. CDR3 length: 15 residues. V lost 5 bases and J 7 bases, leaving 21 bases between the germline ends. The CDR3 DNA reads TGTGCCAGCAGCCCGCCAGGCCCCGTGGTTGGGGAGCAGTACTTC. It encodes CASSPPGPVVGEQYF. Full variable domain (remainder filled in from reference TRBV11-3 and TRBJ2-7): EAGVVQSPRYKIIEKKQPVAFWCNPISGHNTLYWYLQNLGQGPELLIRYENEEAVDDSQLPKDRFSAERLKGVDSTLKIQPAELGDSAVYLCASSPPGPVVGEQYFGPGTRLTVT.

J is TRBJ1-2 and V is TRBV12-5; 10 bases are a match to TRBD1. The CDR3 sequence is 14 residues long. V lost 5 bases, J lost 6 bases, and 6 bases stayed unmatched. Germline lookup yields CDR1 LGHNT and CDR2 FRNRAP. The CDR3: CASGPGTGVHGYTF. CDR3 in DNA: TGTGCTAGTGGTCCCGGGACAGGGGTCCATGGCTACACCTTC.

The sample holds a few counts of this clone. The rearrangement joins TRBV7-8 to TRBJ2-5; no definite D call. The V gene lost 5 bases and the J gene lost 5 bases, with 9 bases spanning the gap. The CDR3 loop spans 12 amino acids. Germline lookup yields CDR1 SGHVS and CDR2 FQNEAQ. The CDR3 reads CASSASSETQYF. In nucleotides, the CDR3 is TGTGCCAGCAGCGCTAGTAGCGAGACCCAGTACTTC. Variable domain in full (rest from reference TRBV7-8 and TRBJ2-5): GAGVSQSPRYKVAKRGQDVALRCDPISGHVSLFWYQQALGQGPEFLTYFQNEAQLDKSGLPSDRFFAERPEGSVSTLKIQRTQQEDSAVYLCASSASSETQYFGPGTRLLVL.

The genes are TRBV28 and TRBJ2-7; 7 bases map to TRBD1. CDR3 size: 14 residues. After removal of 2 bases from V and 4 bases from J, the junction contained 5 bases not matched to a gene. CDR1 MDHEN and CDR2 SYDVKM come from the germline V gene. CDR3 sequence reads: CASSLGGQPYEQYF. CDR3 DNA: TGTGCCAGCAGTTTAGGGGGACAGCCTTACGAGCAGTACTTC.